These 30 T cell receptor beta chains came from one sample sequenced in a study of control samples from healthy donors and cancer patients. Sequencing was performed with immunoSEQ multiplex PCR; in TCRdb, only in-frame clones are kept and a portion is missing. The sample carries over 150,000 clones, around nine tenths recorded once. The source material was blood. The receptors shown here come from a young man in good health.

The CDR3 coding sequence is TGTGCCAGCAGTGAAGTTCCGGCAGCCTTGAGCAATCAGCCCCAGCATTTT. Residues: CASSEVPAALSNQPQHF. The genes are TRBV6-1 and TRBJ1-5; D is unresolved. The V end was cut by 1 base, the J end by 1 base, with 14 bases between. The CDR3 runs to 17 residues. Germline lookup yields CDR1 MNHNS and CDR2 SASEGT.

This rearrangement joins TRBV2 to TRBJ1-6; no firm D call. V lost 8 bases, J lost 5 bases, and 10 bases lay in between. Germline V gives CDR1 SNHLY, CDR2 FYNNEI. CDR3 length: 13 residues. This CDR3 reads CASYSSHNSPLHF. Written as DNA, the CDR3 is TGTGCCAGCTACAGCAGTCATAATTCACCCCTCCACTTT.

This chain uses TRBV19 with TRBJ1-6; no definite D call. The germline V and J ends were trimmed by 6 bases and 9 bases, with 24 bases remaining between them. The germline gives CDR1 LNHDA, CDR2 SQIVND (reference sequence). The CDR3 totals 17 residues. In DNA form, the CDR3 reads TGTGCCAGTAGCATCGGGTCAGGATACATGGAAGGTTCACCCCTCCACTTT. It is translated as CASSIGSGYMEGSPLHF.

This clone appeared a single time. This chain joins TRBV21-1 and TRBJ1-4. TRBV21-1 is an annotated pseudogene. The CDR3 is 14 amino acids. The CDR3 spells CASTIADFGEKLFF. The CDR3 DNA reads TGTGCCAGCACCATAGCGGATTTCGGTGAAAAACTGTTTTTT.

The gene calls are TRBV7-6 and TRBJ1-1, with a weak D call TRBD1 (5 bases). The CDR3 covers 16 residues. The V gene lost 0 bases and the J gene lost 4 bases, with 15 bases spanning the gap. Germline CDR1 SGHVS, CDR2 FNYEAQ. The CDR3 nucleotides read TGTGCCAGCAGCTTAGCGCTTGCCAGGGCAGCCACTGAAGCTTTCTTT. Its translation is CASSLALARAATEAFF.

The V call is TRBV6-5, the J call TRBJ1-1, with D perhaps matching TRBD1 (6 bases). Trimming shortened V by 7 bases and J by 7 bases, and 10 bases separated the two germline ends. The CDR3 covers 11 residues. Germline loops: CDR1 MNHEY, CDR2 SVGAGI. The CDR3 sequence is CASTRGDEAFF. DNA for the CDR3: TGTGCCAGCACGAGGGGGGATGAAGCTTTCTTT.

The rearrangement joins TRBV5-1 to TRBJ1-2; the D is unclear. The CDR3 length is 13 residues. V was trimmed by 4 bases and J by 8 bases, leaving 15 bases between them. Germline lookup yields CDR1 SGHRS and CDR2 YFSETQ. The CDR3 DNA sequence: TGCGCCAGCAGCACCCCGGCCGGATGGGGCTACACCTTC. It translates to CASSTPAGWGYTF.

This clone was observed a single time. The V call is TRBV19, the J call TRBJ2-2; 8 bases fit TRBD2. The CDR3 has 12 residues. Per germline, CDR1 LNHDA and CDR2 SQIVND (reference sequence). Trimming took 8 bases from V and 5 from J; bases not matched to a gene: 1. As DNA, the CDR3 is TGTGCCAGTCCTAGCGGGACCGGGGAGCTGTTTTTT. This encodes CASPSGTGELFF. Full variable domain (missing parts from reference TRBV19 and TRBJ2-2): DGGITQSPKYLFRKEGQNVTLSCEQNLNHDAMYWYRQDPGQGLRLIYYSQIVNDFQKGDIAEGYSVSREKKESFPLTVTSAQKNPTAFYLCASPSGTGELFFGEGSRLTVL.

The J gene is TRBJ1-3, the V gene TRBV20-1; TRBD1 might be the D (5 bases). Germline V CDR1 and CDR2: DFQATT, SNEGSKA (reference sequence). The CDR3 is 14 residues long. V dropped 3 bases and J dropped 4 bases, with 13 bases sitting between them. CDR3 region: CSASALGLGNTIYF. CDR3 bases: TGCAGTGCTAGTGCCCTGGGGCTCGGAAACACCATATATTTT.

This chain joins TRBV19 and TRBJ2-2, with 9 bases that match TRBD1. This CDR3 spans 15 amino acids. Germline CDR1 LNHDA, CDR2 SQIVND (reference sequence). Trimming at V came to 5 bases and at J to 4 bases, leaving 5 bases not matched to a gene. CDR3 protein: CASSWGQGSTGELFF. In nucleotides, the CDR3 is TGTGCCAGTAGTTGGGGACAGGGTAGCACCGGGGAGCTGTTTTTT.

This clone appeared a single time. The chain combines TRBV11-3 with TRBJ2-2; perhaps TRBD2 as D (6 bases). The CDR3 runs 14 residues. Germline-derived CDR1 and CDR2 are SGHNT and YENEEA. Trimming pared 5 bases from V and 4 bases from J, leaving 11 bases between. DNA for the CDR3: TGTGCCAGCAGCGCGGGACTCTCCACCGGGGAGCTGTTTTTT. This translates into CASSAGLSTGELFF.

The V gene is TRBV6-6, the J gene TRBJ1-6; unclear D gene. The V gene lost 0 bases and the J gene lost 4 bases, with 4 bases spanning the gap. Germline V gene data show CDR1 as MNHNY and CDR2 as SVGAGI (reference sequence). The length of the CDR3 is 14 residues. The CDR3 loop is CASSYSQYNSPLHF. As DNA, the CDR3 is TGTGCCAGCAGTTACTCACAGTATAATTCACCCCTCCACTTT.

The V call is TRBV2, the J call TRBJ1-1, with D possibly TRBD1 on 6 matching bases. The CDR3 is 15 residues long. Germline V lookup: CDR1 SNHLY, CDR2 FYNNEI. V lost 6 bases and J lost 0, with 14 bases in between. CDR3 in DNA: TGTGCCAGCAGGAAAGGGACACAAATGAACACTGAAGCTTTCTTT. Translated, it gives CASRKGTQMNTEAFF.

The chain combines TRBV19 with TRBJ1-6; no reliable D call. In germline, CDR1 is LNHDA, CDR2 SQIVND (reference sequence). The CDR3 loop spans 14 amino acids. V lost 5 bases to trimming and J lost 10 bases, with 15 bases between them. The chain's CDR3 is CASSPAGNGSPLHF. The CDR3 nucleotides read TGTGCCAGTAGTCCAGCTGGGAACGGATCACCCCTCCACTTT.

The chain joins TRBV7-9 to TRBJ1-1, with D unresolved. Germline V gives CDR1 SEHNR, CDR2 FQNEAQ (reference sequence). V was shortened by 2 bases and J by 0 bases, with 19 bases between the two germline ends. This CDR3 comprises 18 residues. CDR3 region: CASSLRALVEAVNTEAFF. The CDR3 region has the DNA TGTGCCAGCAGCTTACGCGCGTTGGTGGAGGCCGTGAACACTGAAGCTTTCTTT.

Comment on this clone: At one end, the junction sequence differs from germline, possibly due to a read error. The chain has TRBV2 and TRBJ1-4; the match to TRBD1 covers 7 bases. This CDR3 has 15 amino acids. CDR1 is SNHLY and CDR2 is FYNNEI in the germline V gene. Here the CDR3 DNA reads TGTGCCAGCAGTTTCCCGGGACAGCTAAATGAAAACCTGTTTTTT. Its translation: CASSFPGQLNENLFF.

The CDR3 reads CASSVDSFSYEQYF. CDR3 nucleotides: TGTGCCAGCAGCGTAGACAGCTTCTCCTACGAGCAGTACTTC. V is TRBV9 and J is TRBJ2-7, with D unresolved. There are 14 residues in the CDR3. V gave up 0 bases and J gave up 0 bases, with 7 bases separating them. Germline lookup yields CDR1 SGDLS and CDR2 YYNGEE.

This CDR3 reads CASGYRDTGELFF. The CDR3, as DNA: TGTGCCAGCGGCTACAGAGACACCGGGGAGCTGTTTTTT. The genes are TRBV3-1 (or the pseudogene TRBV3-2) and TRBJ2-2, with D hard to call. Trimming took off 8 bases at V and 3 bases at J, with 10 bases between the two ends. The CDR3 totals 13 residues. Germline values: CDR1 LGHDT, CDR2 YNNKEL (reference sequence).

This clone appeared once. This chain links TRBV12-2 with TRBJ1-3; no DNA check was done on the table's D call, TRBD1. TRBV12-2 constitutes a pseudogene. This CDR3 region has 16 residues. This chain's CDR3 is CASRCRQASSGNTIYF. The CDR3, as DNA: TGTGCAAGTCGCTGCAGACAGGCGAGCTCTGGAAACACCATATATTTT.

The chain has TRBV11-3 and TRBJ2-1, with 9 bases lining up with TRBD2. This CDR3 spans 16 amino acids. Germline V gene lookup returns CDR1 SGHNT and CDR2 YENEEA. Trimming at V came to 1 base and at J to 1 base, leaving 2 bases not matched to a gene. The DNA of the CDR3 is TGTGCCAGCAGCTTAGGAGCGGGAGGATCCTACAATGAGCAGTTCTTC. It is translated as CASSLGAGGSYNEQFF.

This sequence joins TRBV27 and TRBJ2-2; the match to TRBD2 covers 13 bases. The CDR3 is made up of 16 amino acids. CDR1 and CDR2 from the germline V gene are MNHEY and SMNVEV (reference sequence). The ends lost 8 bases at V and 6 bases at J; junction bases unmatched: 9. CDR3: CASQLAGGPVPGELFF. CDR3 bases: TGTGCCAGCCAACTAGCGGGAGGGCCGGTCCCCGGGGAGCTGTTTTTT.

The chain is built from TRBV5-4 and TRBJ2-2; 7 bases match TRBD2. Trimming removed 0 bases from V and 2 bases from J; junction bases left unmatched: 1. CDR1 is SGHNT and CDR2 is YYREEE in the germline V gene (reference sequence). The CDR3 is 15 amino acids. CDR3 region: CASSLGLANTGELFF. CDR3 sequence (DNA): TGTGCCAGCAGCTTGGGACTAGCAAACACCGGGGAGCTGTTTTTT.

The chain joins TRBV6-5 to TRBJ2-5; unclear D gene. The V end lost 8 bases, the J end lost 5 bases, and 12 bases lay between the germline ends. Per germline, CDR1 MNHEY and CDR2 SVGAGI. There are 12 residues in the CDR3. This CDR3 reads CASHDPKETQYF. The CDR3 bases are TGTGCCAGCCATGATCCCAAGGAGACCCAGTACTTC.

As regards this clone: Additional DNA sequences in this sample encode the identical CDR3. The chain employs TRBV19 and TRBJ1-4; D unclear. The CDR3 spans 15 residues. Germline-derived CDR1 and CDR2 are LNHDA and SQIVND (reference sequence). V lost 3 bases, J lost 4 bases, and 12 bases lay in between. CDR3 sequence reads: CASSIFGEGNEKLFF. CDR3 sequence (DNA): TGTGCCAGTAGTATCTTCGGGGAGGGTAATGAAAAACTGTTTTTT. Full variable domain (remainder filled in from reference TRBV19 and TRBJ1-4): DGGITQSPKYLFRKEGQNVTLSCEQNLNHDAMYWYRQDPGQGLRLIYYSQIVNDFQKGDIAEGYSVSREKKESFPLTVTSAQKNPTAFYLCASSIFGEGNEKLFFGSGTQLSVL.

Turning to this clone: Other DNA variants within this sample encode the same CDR3. The chain joins TRBV5-1 to TRBJ2-7; D ambiguous. The CDR3 runs to 12 residues. Germline-derived CDR1 and CDR2 are SGHRS and YFSETQ. The V end was cut by 4 bases, the J end by 7 bases, with 12 bases between. In nucleotides, the CDR3 is TGCGCCAGCAGCCCCACGAGTGGAGAGCAGTACTTC. It translates to CASSPTSGEQYF.

This rearrangement joins TRBV15 to TRBJ2-1; 9 positions agree with TRBD2. The CDR3 has 17 amino acids. CDR1 and CDR2 (germline): LNHNV, YYDKDF (reference sequence). Trimming took 0 bases from V and 1 from J; bases not matched to a gene: 4. The CDR3 nucleotides read TGTGCCACCAGCAGAGATCGGGCGGGAGGGTCCTACAATGAGCAGTTCTTC. Protein: CATSRDRAGGSYNEQFF.

This chain joins TRBV28 and TRBJ2-7; the D gene is possibly TRBD2 (6 bases). Germline lookup yields CDR1 MDHEN and CDR2 SYDVKM. Trimming stripped 5 bases from V and 0 bases from J, with 20 bases between. The CDR3 runs to 17 residues. The CDR3 DNA is TGTGCCAGCAGTAGACCCTCGGGACTGCACCCCTCCTACGAGCAGTACTTC. Translating gives CASSRPSGLHPSYEQYF.

The chain employs TRBV11-2 and TRBJ2-7; TRBD2 agrees at 11 bases. V shed 6 bases and J 0 bases; nucleotides not matched to a gene: 4. Germline CDR1 SGHAT, CDR2 FQNNGV. This CDR3 is built from 15 residues. CDR3 DNA sequence: TGTGCCAGCAGACAGGGACTAGCGGTCTCCTACGAGCAGTACTTC. Amino acids: CASRQGLAVSYEQYF.

J is TRBJ2-2 and V is TRBV7-9, with D perhaps TRBD1 (5 bases). V was clipped by 3 bases and J by 3 bases, with 11 bases between them. The CDR3 has 15 amino acids. Germline CDR1 is SEHNR and CDR2 is FQNEAQ (reference sequence). CDR3 sequence reads: CASSFRVGYTGELFF. CDR3 nucleotide sequence: TGTGCCAGCAGCTTCAGGGTTGGGTACACCGGGGAGCTGTTTTTT.

V gene TRBV5-1 combines with J gene TRBJ2-1; 9 nucleotides align to TRBD2. The trim removed 0 bases at V and 7 bases at J, leaving 8 bases unmatched. CDR1 is SGHRS, CDR2 YFSETQ, per germline. The CDR3 has 16 residues. The CDR3 is CASSLDERGDTNEQFF. DNA of the CDR3: TGCGCCAGCAGCTTGGATGAGCGGGGGGATACAAATGAGCAGTTCTTC.